This T cell receptor beta chain comes out of a study of T cell changes during pregnancy in multiple sclerosis. After removal of 3 bases from V and 4 bases from J, the junction contained 2 bases not matched to a gene. Per the germline V gene, CDR1 is KGHSH and CDR2 is LQKENI. The CDR3 sequence is 16 residues long. Sequenced by immunoSEQ multiplex PCR; TCRdb stores in-frame clones only, minus some. This sample has around 56,000 clones, with about nine tenths found just once. The starting material was peripheral blood, obtained in the first trimester of pregnancy. The source of this sequence is a female donor in good health, enrolled as a control in a pregnancy study. J is TRBJ2-2 and V is TRBV18; TRBD2 matches at 13 bases. CDR3 sequence: CASSPGLAGFTGELFF. The CDR3 nucleotides are TGTGCCAGCTCACCGGGACTAGCGGGATTCACCGGGGAGCTGTTTTTT.